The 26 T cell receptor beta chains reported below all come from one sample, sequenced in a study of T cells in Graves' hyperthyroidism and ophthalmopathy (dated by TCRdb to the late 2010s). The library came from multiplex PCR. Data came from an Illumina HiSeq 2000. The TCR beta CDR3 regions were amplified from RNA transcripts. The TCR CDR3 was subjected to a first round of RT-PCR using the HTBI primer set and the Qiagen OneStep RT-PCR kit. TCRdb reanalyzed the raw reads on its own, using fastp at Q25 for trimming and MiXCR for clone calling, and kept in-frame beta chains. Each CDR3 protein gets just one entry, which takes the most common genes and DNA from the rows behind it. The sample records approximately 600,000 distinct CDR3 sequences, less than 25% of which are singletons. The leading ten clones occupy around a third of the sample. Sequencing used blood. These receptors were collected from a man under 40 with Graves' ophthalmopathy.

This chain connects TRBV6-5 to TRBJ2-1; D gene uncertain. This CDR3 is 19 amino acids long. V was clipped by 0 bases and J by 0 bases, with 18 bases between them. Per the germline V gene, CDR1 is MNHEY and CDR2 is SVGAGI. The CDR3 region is CASSYSLGSPLSSYNEQFF. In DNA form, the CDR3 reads TGTGCCAGCAGTTACTCTCTAGGCAGTCCTCTTAGCTCCTACAATGAGCAGTTCTTC.

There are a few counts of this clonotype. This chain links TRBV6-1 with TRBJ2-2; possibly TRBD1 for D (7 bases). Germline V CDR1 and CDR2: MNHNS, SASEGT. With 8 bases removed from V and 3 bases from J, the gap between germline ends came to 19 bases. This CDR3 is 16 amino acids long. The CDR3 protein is CASSKRRDSYTGELFF. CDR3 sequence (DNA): TGTGCCAGCTCAAAGCGGCGGGACAGCTACACCGGGGAGCTGTTTTTT.

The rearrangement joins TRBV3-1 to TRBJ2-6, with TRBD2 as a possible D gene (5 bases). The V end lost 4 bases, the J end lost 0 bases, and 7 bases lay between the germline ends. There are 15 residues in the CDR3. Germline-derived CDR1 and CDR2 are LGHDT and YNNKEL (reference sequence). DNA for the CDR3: TGTGCCAGCAGCCCGGGGTTCTCTGGGGCCAACGTCCTGACTTTC. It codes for CASSPGFSGANVLTF.

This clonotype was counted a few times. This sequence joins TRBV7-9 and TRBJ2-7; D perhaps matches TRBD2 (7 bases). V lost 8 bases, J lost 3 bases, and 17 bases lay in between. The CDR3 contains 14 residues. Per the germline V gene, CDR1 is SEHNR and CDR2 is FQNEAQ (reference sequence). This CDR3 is CASGEGGRGYEQYF. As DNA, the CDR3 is TGTGCCAGCGGGGAGGGGGGTCGGGGCTACGAGCAGTACTTC.

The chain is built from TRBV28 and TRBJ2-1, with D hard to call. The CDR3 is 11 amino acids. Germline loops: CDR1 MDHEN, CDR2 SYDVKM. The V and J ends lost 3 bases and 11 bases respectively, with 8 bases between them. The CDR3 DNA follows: TGTGCCAGCAGTTTTAACTCCAAGCAGTTCTTC. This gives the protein CASSFNSKQFF.

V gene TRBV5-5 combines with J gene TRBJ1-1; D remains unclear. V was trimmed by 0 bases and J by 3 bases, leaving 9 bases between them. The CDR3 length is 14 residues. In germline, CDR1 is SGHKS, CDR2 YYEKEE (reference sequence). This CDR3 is CASSLGAVYTEAFF. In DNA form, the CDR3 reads TGTGCCAGCAGCTTGGGGGCAGTTTACACTGAAGCTTTCTTT.

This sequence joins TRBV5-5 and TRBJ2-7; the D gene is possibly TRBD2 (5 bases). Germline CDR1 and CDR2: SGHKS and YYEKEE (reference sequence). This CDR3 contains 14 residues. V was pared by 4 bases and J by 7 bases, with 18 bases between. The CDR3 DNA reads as TGTGCCAGCAGCGTCGGACTTCCCCCGTGGGAGCAGTACTTC. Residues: CASSVGLPPWEQYF.

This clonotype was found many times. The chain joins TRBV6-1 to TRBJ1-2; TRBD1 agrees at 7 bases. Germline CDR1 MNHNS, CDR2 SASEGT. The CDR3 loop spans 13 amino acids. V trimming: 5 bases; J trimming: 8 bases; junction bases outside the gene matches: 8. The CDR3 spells CASSTDRAAGYTF. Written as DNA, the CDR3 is TGTGCCAGCAGTACTGACAGGGCCGCAGGCTACACCTTC.

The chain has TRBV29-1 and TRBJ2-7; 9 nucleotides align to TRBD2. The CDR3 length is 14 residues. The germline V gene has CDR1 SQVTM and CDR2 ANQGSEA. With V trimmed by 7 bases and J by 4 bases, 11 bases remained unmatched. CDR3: CSAGSAGGRYEQYF. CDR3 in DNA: TGCAGCGCGGGCTCGGCGGGAGGGCGTTACGAGCAGTACTTC.

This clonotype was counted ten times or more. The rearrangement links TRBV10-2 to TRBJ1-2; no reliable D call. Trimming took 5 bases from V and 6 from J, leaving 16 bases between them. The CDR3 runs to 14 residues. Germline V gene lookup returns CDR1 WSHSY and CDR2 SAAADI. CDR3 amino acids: CASSSGSMINGYTF. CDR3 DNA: TGCGCCAGCAGTTCGGGATCGATGATAAATGGCTACACCTTC.

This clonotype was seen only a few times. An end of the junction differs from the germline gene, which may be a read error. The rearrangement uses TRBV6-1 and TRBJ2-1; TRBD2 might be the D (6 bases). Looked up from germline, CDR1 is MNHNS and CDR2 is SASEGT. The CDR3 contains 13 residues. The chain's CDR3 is CASSEDGAGPLFF. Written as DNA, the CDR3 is TGTGCCAGCAGCGAAGATGGGGCGGGGCCCCTGTTCTTC.

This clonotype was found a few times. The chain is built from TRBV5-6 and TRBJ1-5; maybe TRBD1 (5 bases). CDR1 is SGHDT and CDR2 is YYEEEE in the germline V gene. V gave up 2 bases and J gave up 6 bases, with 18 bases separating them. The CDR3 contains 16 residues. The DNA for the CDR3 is TGTGCCAGCAGCTTTTTTACAGGCCAAGGCGGTCAGCCCCAGCATTTT. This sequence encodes CASSFFTGQGGQPQHF.

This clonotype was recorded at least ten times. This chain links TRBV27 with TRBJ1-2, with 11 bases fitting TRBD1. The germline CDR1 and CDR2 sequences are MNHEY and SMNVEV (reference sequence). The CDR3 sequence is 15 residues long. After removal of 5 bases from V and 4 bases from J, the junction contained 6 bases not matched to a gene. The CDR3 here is CASSIKGTGGYGYTF. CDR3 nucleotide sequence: TGTGCCAGCAGTATAAAGGGGACAGGGGGCTATGGCTACACCTTC.

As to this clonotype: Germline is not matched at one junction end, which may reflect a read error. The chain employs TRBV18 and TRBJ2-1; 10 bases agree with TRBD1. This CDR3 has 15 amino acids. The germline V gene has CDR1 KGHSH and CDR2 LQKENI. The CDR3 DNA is TGTGCCAGCTCACCGGGACAGGGGCAATACAATGAGCAGGTCTTC. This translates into CASSPGQGQYNEQVF.

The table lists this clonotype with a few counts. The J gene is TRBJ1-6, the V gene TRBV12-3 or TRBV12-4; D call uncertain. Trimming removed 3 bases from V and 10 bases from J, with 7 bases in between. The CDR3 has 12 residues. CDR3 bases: TGTGCCAGCAGTTTGATTGGGTCACCCCTCCACTTT. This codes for CASSLIGSPLHF.

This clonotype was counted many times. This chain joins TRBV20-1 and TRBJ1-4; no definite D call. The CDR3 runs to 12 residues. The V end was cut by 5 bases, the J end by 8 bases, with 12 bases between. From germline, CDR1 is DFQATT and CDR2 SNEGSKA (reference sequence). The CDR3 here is CSAVQQGEKLFF. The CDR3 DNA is TGCAGTGCTGTTCAACAAGGGGAAAAACTGTTTTTT.

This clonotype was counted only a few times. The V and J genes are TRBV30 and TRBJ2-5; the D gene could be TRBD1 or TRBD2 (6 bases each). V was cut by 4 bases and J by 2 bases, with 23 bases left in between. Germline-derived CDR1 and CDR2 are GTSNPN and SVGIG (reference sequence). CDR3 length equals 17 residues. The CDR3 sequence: CAWIGRGRGGVQETQYF. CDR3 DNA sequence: TGTGCCTGGATCGGTCGGGGGCGCGGAGGGGTACAAGAGACCCAGTACTTC.

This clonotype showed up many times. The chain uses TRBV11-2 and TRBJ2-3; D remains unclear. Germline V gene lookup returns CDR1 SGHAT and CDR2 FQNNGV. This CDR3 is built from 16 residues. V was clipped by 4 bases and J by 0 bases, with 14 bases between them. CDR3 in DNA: TGTGCCAGCAGCTCCCTCCGAGCAACGAGCACAGATACGCAGTATTTT. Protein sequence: CASSSLRATSTDTQYF.

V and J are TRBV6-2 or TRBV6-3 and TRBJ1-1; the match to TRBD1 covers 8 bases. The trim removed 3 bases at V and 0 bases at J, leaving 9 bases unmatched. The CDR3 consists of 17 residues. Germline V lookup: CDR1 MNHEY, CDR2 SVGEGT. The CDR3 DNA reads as TGTGCCAGCAGTTATCATCGACAGGGGAGGATGAACACTGAAGCTTTCTTT. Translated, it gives CASSYHRQGRMNTEAFF.

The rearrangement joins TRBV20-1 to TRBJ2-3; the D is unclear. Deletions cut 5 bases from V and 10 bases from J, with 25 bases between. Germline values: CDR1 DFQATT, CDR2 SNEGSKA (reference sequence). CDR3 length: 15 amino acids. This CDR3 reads CSAPRLRRPGYPQYF. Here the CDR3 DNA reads TGCAGTGCTCCGCGCTTAAGGCGACCTGGGTATCCGCAGTATTTT.

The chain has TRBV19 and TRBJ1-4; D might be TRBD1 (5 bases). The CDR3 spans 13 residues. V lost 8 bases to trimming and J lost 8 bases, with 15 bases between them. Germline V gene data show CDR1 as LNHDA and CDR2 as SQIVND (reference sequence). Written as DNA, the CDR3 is TGTGCCAGTGCGCTGACAGCGAGCGAAAAACTGTTTTTT. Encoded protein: CASALTASEKLFF.

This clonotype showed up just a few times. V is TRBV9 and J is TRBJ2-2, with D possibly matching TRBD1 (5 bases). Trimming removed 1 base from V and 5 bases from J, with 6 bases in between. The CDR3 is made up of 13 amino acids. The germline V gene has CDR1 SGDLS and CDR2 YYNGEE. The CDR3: CASSVQGTGELFF. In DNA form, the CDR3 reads TGTGCCAGCAGCGTACAGGGTACCGGGGAGCTGTTTTTT.

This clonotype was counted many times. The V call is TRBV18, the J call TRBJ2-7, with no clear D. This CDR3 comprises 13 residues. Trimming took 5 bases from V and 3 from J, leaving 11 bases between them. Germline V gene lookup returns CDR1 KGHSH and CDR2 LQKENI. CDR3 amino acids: CASSSTANYEQYF. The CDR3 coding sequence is TGTGCCAGCTCATCAACAGCAAACTACGAGCAGTACTTC.

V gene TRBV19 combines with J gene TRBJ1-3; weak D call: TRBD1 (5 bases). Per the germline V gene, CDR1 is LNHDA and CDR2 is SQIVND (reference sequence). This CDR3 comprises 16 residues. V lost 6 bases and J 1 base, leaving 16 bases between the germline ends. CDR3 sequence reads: CASSGGTLKSGNTIYF. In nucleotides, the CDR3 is TGTGCCAGTAGCGGGGGGACTCTGAAGTCTGGAAACACCATATATTTT.

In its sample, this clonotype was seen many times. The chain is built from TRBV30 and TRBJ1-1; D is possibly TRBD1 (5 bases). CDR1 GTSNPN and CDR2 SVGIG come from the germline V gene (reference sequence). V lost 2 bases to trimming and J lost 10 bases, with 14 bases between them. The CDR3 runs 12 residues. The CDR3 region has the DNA TGTGCCTGGAGTTTCACAGGCTCCGGAGCTTTCTTT. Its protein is CAWSFTGSGAFF.

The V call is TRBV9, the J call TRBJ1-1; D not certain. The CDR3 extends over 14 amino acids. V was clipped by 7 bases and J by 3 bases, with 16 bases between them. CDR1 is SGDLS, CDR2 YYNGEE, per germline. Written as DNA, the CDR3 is TGTGCCAGCGGATCCGGCCTTGGGGACACTGAAGCTTTCTTT. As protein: CASGSGLGDTEAFF. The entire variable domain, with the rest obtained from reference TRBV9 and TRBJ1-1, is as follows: DSGVTQTPKHLITATGQRVTLRCSPRSGDLSVYWYQQSLDQGLQFLIQYYNGEERAKGNILERFSAQQFPDLHSELNLSSLELGDSALYFCASGSGLGDTEAFFGQGTRLTVV.